This section outlines one T cell receptor (beta chain) sequence together with its context. No antigen is known for it. The data stem from a study of T cell responses to AZD1222 COVID-19 vaccine. The germline V and J ends were trimmed by 2 bases and 2 bases, with 12 bases remaining between them. The germline gives CDR1 SGHDN, CDR2 FVKESK. The CDR3 has 15 residues. TCRdb's copy holds only in-frame clones and misses some; the assay was immunoSEQ multiplex PCR. The sample carries some 130,000 clones, 92% recorded once. Notes on the study in general: Following two doses of AZD1222, Spike-specific TCR breadth and depth rose. At baseline, just five or six AZD1222 recipients tested seropositive. Donors, mostly white British, included more females; clonal diversity was possibly underestimated.

The sequencing used peripheral blood, collected 28 days after the second AZD1222 dose. This rearrangement joins TRBV14 to TRBJ2-5; the D gene is possibly TRBD2 (5 bases). The TCR sequence derives from an adult who received the AZD1222 COVID-19 vaccine. The CDR3 here is CASSQLTGLQETQYF. DNA of the CDR3: TGTGCCAGCAGCCAACTTACGGGATTACAAGAGACCCAGTACTTC.